This passage covers 5 T cell receptor beta chains from one sample sequenced in a study of blood T cell repertoires in COVID-19. The repertoire was sequenced with immunoSEQ multiplex PCR; TCRdb's copy has only in-frame clones and lacks some. Among 65,000 to 95,000 clones listed, more than 60% were seen once. Sequencing used peripheral blood. Receptors originate from a human donor in a cohort sampled during active COVID-19.

The chain has TRBV2 and TRBJ1-2, with 7 nucleotides matching TRBD1. This CDR3 has 13 amino acids. Germline CDR1 and CDR2: SNHLY and FYNNEI. V shed 7 bases and J 4 bases; nucleotides not matched to a gene: 6. CDR3 DNA sequence: TGTGCCAGCAATCCGGACAGGCTCTATGGCTACACCTTC. Protein product: CASNPDRLYGYTF.

The gene calls are TRBV24-1 and TRBJ2-1, with 10 bases identical to TRBD2. The CDR3 has 15 residues. V gave up 3 bases and J gave up 8 bases; unmatched junction bases: 6. The germline gives CDR1 KGHDR, CDR2 SFDVKD. As DNA, the CDR3 is TGTGCCACCAGTGATCAAGCGGGGGGGATCGATGAGCAGTTCTTC. This encodes CATSDQAGGIDEQFF.

This clone was recorded once. The chain carries TRBV27 and TRBJ2-3; 9 bases are shared with TRBD2. The CDR3 consists of 17 residues. V dropped 3 bases and J dropped 1; count of bases not matched to a gene: 8. CDR1 is MNHEY, CDR2 SMNVEV, per germline (reference sequence). CDR3 coding DNA: TGTGCCAGCAGTTTCTCACCCGCGGGGGGGGGCACAGATACGCAGTATTTT. Its translation is CASSFSPAGGGTDTQYF.

This clone was counted a single time. The chain employs TRBV12-3 or TRBV12-4 and TRBJ1-2; a possible D gene is TRBD1 (6 bases). CDR3 length: 12 residues. Deletions cut 6 bases from V and 8 bases from J, with 13 bases between. CDR3 DNA sequence: TGTGCCAGCAGCACAGGGATTAGCGGCTACACCTTC. Its translation is CASSTGISGYTF.

This chain joins TRBV28 and TRBJ2-5; D may be TRBD2 (5 bases). This CDR3 has 16 amino acids. Trimming removed 2 bases at V and 4 bases at J, with 17 bases between. The germline V gene encodes CDR1 MDHEN and CDR2 SYDVKM. In nucleotides, the CDR3 is TGTGCCAGCAGTTTAACAAGGACTGGGAGCGGAGAGACCCAGTACTTC. This translates into CASSLTRTGSGETQYF.